This T cell receptor beta chain is from a study of shared clonotypes between healthy human individuals. As regards this clone: The antigen is not known.

Findings of the study overall: Generally, estimated richness proved larger in naive subsets than it did in memory subsets.

Clones were sequenced by immunoSEQ multiplex PCR, and TCRdb holds only the in-frame ones, with some missing. The sample contains 2 million or so clones, 85% to 95% of which appear only once. The CDR3 runs 18 residues. The germline V gene encodes CDR1 KGHSH and CDR2 LQKENI. The V end was cut by 2 bases, the J end by 4 bases, with 21 bases between. The sequence derives from a young man in good health. The rearrangement joins TRBV18 to TRBJ1-3; tentatively, D is TRBD1 (5 bases). Sequencing was performed on naive CD4+ T cells sorted from blood. As for subset: CD45RA+ positively selected. The CDR3 protein is CASSPVTEFQLAGNTIYF. The DNA of the CDR3 is TGTGCCAGCTCACCAGTGACAGAGTTTCAACTGGCGGGAAACACCATATATTTT.